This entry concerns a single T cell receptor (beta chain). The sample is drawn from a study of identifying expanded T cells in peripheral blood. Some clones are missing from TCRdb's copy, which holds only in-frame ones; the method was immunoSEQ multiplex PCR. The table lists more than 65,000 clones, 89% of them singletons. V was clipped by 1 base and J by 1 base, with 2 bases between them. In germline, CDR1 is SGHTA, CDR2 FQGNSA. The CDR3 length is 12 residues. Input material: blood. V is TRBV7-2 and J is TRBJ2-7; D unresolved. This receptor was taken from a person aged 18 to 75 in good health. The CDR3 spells CASSLGSYEQYF. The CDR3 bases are TGTGCCAGCAGCTTAGGGTCCTACGAGCAGTACTTC.